This T cell receptor (beta chain) was documented in a study of shared clonotypes between healthy human individuals. In the study overall: Donor composition was a couple of women and a few men, aged 18 to 49.

Repertoires were generated with immunoSEQ multiplex PCR, while TCRdb's copy carries only in-frame clones and drops some. Here the sample spans about 2 million clones, roughly 94% being singletons. V was pared by 7 bases and J by 0 bases, with 9 bases between. The CDR3 is 13 residues long. Germline V gene data show CDR1 as LNHDA and CDR2 as SQIVND (reference sequence). This sequence was found in a man between 18 and 29 years old in good health. The chain employs TRBV19 and TRBJ1-1; D may be TRBD1 (5 bases). Sequencing was carried out using naive CD4+ T cells sorted from blood. Subset described: CD45RA+ positively selected. CDR3 amino acids: CASTGGVNTEAFF. In DNA, the CDR3 is TGTGCCAGTACGGGAGGGGTGAACACTGAAGCTTTCTTT.